The rows below give T cell receptor beta chains drawn from one sample of a study of cytomegalovirus exposure and HLA in healthy donors. The data were produced by immunoSEQ multiplex PCR, yet TCRdb's version contains in-frame clones alone and is incomplete. The table includes 150,000 to 200,000 clones, around 83% detected once. The sample consisted of PBMCs. The source is a woman between 18 and 29 years old in good health and CMV-seronegative. CDR3s include the opening cysteine and the closing phenylalanine or tryptophan. Fields, in order: clone size, D gene, J gene, V gene, CDR3 protein, CDR3 DNA. A D gene is named only where the DNA matches it firmly. Only part of the rows carry a size: once, few, many, or a class if the clone is expanded.

clone_size: NA
d_call: TRBD2
j_call: TRBJ2-5
v_call: TRBV5-1
cdr3_aa: CASSLGTSGSKETQYF
cdr3_nt: TGCGCCAGCAGCTTGGGGACTAGCGGGAGTAAAGAGACCCAGTACTTC

clone_size: NA
d_call: TRBD1
j_call: TRBJ1-2
v_call: TRBV4-3
cdr3_aa: CASSPGQGADGYTF
cdr3_nt: TGCGCCAGCAGCCCGGGACAGGGGGCGGATGGCTACACCTTC

clone_size: NA
d_call: TRBD1
j_call: TRBJ1-2
v_call: TRBV5-6
cdr3_aa: CASSSGTALANYGYTF
cdr3_nt: TGTGCCAGCAGCTCCGGGACAGCGTTAGCTAACTATGGCTACACCTTC

clone_size: NA
d_call: NA
j_call: TRBJ2-3
v_call: TRBV28
cdr3_aa: CASSAKQGTSTDTQYF
cdr3_nt: TGTGCCAGCAGTGCAAAACAGGGTACTAGCACAGATACGCAGTATTTT

clone_size: NA
d_call: NA
j_call: TRBJ2-2
v_call: TRBV18
cdr3_aa: CASHGSGTNTGELFF
cdr3_nt: TGTGCCAGCCACGGGTCGGGAACGAACACCGGGGAGCTGTTTTTT

clone_size: NA
d_call: NA
j_call: TRBJ1-2
v_call: TRBV7-2
cdr3_aa: CASSLAVRGNYGYTF
cdr3_nt: TGTGCCAGCAGCTTAGCCGTTCGGGGTAACTATGGCTACACCTTC

clone_size: NA
d_call: NA
j_call: TRBJ1-3
v_call: TRBV29-1
cdr3_aa: CSVQTGGQAGNTIYF
cdr3_nt: TGCAGCGTTCAAACGGGGGGGCAGGCTGGAAACACCATATATTTT

clone_size: NA
d_call: NA
j_call: TRBJ1-1
v_call: TRBV7-9
cdr3_aa: CSSSLKRAEAFF
cdr3_nt: TGTTCCAGCAGCTTAAAGCGGGCAGAAGCTTTCTTT

clone_size: NA
d_call: NA
j_call: TRBJ1-5
v_call: TRBV11-2
cdr3_aa: CASSLSPDNNQPQHF
cdr3_nt: TGTGCCAGCAGCCTCTCCCCGGACAACAATCAGCCCCAGCATTTT

clone_size: NA
d_call: NA
j_call: TRBJ2-5
v_call: TRBV7-6
cdr3_aa: CASSPNAEGGVRETQYF
cdr3_nt: TGTGCCAGCAGCCCTAACGCGGAGGGGGGGGTAAGAGAGACCCAGTACTTC

clone_size: NA
d_call: NA
j_call: TRBJ2-7
v_call: TRBV27
cdr3_aa: CASKAAGSYFHEQYF
cdr3_nt: TGTGCCAGCAAAGCCGCGGGGTCTTATTTCCACGAGCAGTACTTC

clone_size: once
d_call: NA
j_call: TRBJ1-3
v_call: TRBV19
cdr3_aa: CASSIQGTRPTSGNTIYF
cdr3_nt: TGTGCCAGTAGTATACAGGGAACGCGTCCGACCTCTGGAAACACCATATATTTT

clone_size: NA
d_call: TRBD2
j_call: TRBJ2-2
v_call: TRBV7-9
cdr3_aa: CASELMAGANTGELFF
cdr3_nt: TGTGCCAGCGAGCTAATGGCGGGAGCGAACACCGGGGAGCTGTTTTTT

clone_size: NA
d_call: TRBD2
j_call: TRBJ2-1
v_call: TRBV7-2
cdr3_aa: CASSLELAGGNEQFF
cdr3_nt: TGTGCCAGCAGCTTAGAACTAGCGGGAGGGAATGAGCAGTTCTTC

clone_size: NA
d_call: TRBD1
j_call: TRBJ2-1
v_call: TRBV28
cdr3_aa: CASIPRDSAYNEQFF
cdr3_nt: TGTGCCAGCATACCCCGGGACAGTGCCTACAATGAGCAGTTCTTC

clone_size: NA
d_call: TRBD1
j_call: TRBJ1-1
v_call: TRBV6-1
cdr3_aa: CAGTGYGNTEAFF
cdr3_nt: TGTGCCGGGACAGGGTACGGGAACACTGAAGCTTTCTTT

clone_size: NA
d_call: TRBD1
j_call: TRBJ2-7
v_call: TRBV28
cdr3_aa: CASSQPGQGAIEQYF
cdr3_nt: TGTGCCAGCAGCCAGCCGGGACAGGGGGCTATTGAGCAGTACTTC

clone_size: NA
d_call: NA
j_call: TRBJ1-3
v_call: TRBV2
cdr3_aa: CASSEGQSGNTIYF
cdr3_nt: TGTGCCAGCAGTGAAGGGCAATCTGGAAACACCATATATTTT

clone_size: NA
d_call: TRBD2
j_call: TRBJ2-3
v_call: TRBV2
cdr3_aa: CASREGTSGTTDTQYF
cdr3_nt: TGTGCCAGCAGGGAGGGGACTAGCGGGACCACAGATACGCAGTATTTT

clone_size: once
d_call: NA
j_call: TRBJ2-1
v_call: TRBV9
cdr3_aa: CASSAGTGGERGFYNEQFF
cdr3_nt: TGTGCCAGCAGCGCGGGGACGGGGGGCGAGCGGGGATTCTACAATGAGCAGTTCTTC

clone_size: NA
d_call: TRBD1
j_call: TRBJ1-5
v_call: TRBV7-2
cdr3_aa: CASSLGSGTGNQPQHF
cdr3_nt: TGTGCCAGCAGCTTAGGGTCAGGGACAGGGAATCAGCCCCAGCATTTT

clone_size: NA
d_call: NA
j_call: TRBJ1-1
v_call: TRBV7-9
cdr3_aa: CASSSEVAGATFF
cdr3_nt: TGTGCCAGCAGCTCCGAGGTCGCGGGGGCGACTTTCTTT

clone_size: few
d_call: TRBD1
j_call: TRBJ1-1
v_call: TRBV5-5
cdr3_aa: CASSLEGQARNTEAFF
cdr3_nt: TGTGCCAGCAGCTTGGAGGGACAGGCAAGGAACACTGAAGCTTTCTTT

clone_size: NA
d_call: NA
j_call: TRBJ1-2
v_call: TRBV27
cdr3_aa: CASRGAGTSGYGYTF
cdr3_nt: TGTGCCAGCAGGGGAGCCGGGACTTCGGGCTATGGCTACACCTTC

clone_size: NA
d_call: NA
j_call: TRBJ1-2
v_call: TRBV7-2
cdr3_aa: CASSPWTENYGYTF
cdr3_nt: TGTGCCAGCAGCCCGTGGACAGAGAACTATGGCTACACCTTC

clone_size: few
d_call: TRBD1
j_call: TRBJ1-1
v_call: TRBV4-2
cdr3_aa: CASSQGVGRGTFGTEAFF
cdr3_nt: TGTGCCAGCAGCCAAGGGGTTGGCAGGGGGACATTTGGCACTGAAGCTTTCTTT

clone_size: once
d_call: NA
j_call: TRBJ2-1
v_call: TRBV9
cdr3_aa: CASSAGSYNEQFF
cdr3_nt: TGTGCCAGCAGCGCCGGCTCCTACAATGAGCAGTTCTTC

clone_size: NA
d_call: NA
j_call: TRBJ2-7
v_call: TRBV27
cdr3_aa: CASSPLSETYEQYF
cdr3_nt: TGTGCCAGCAGTCCCCTGTCCGAGACCTACGAGCAGTACTTC

clone_size: NA
d_call: NA
j_call: TRBJ2-7
v_call: TRBV25-1
cdr3_aa: CASSDPTGEQYF
cdr3_nt: TGTGCCAGCAGTGATCCCACCGGTGAGCAGTACTTC

clone_size: few
d_call: NA
j_call: TRBJ1-1
v_call: TRBV28
cdr3_aa: CASSLGLNTEAFF
cdr3_nt: TGTGCCAGCAGTCTGGGGCTGAACACTGAAGCTTTCTTT

clone_size: NA
d_call: TRBD2
j_call: TRBJ2-3
v_call: TRBV27
cdr3_aa: CASSLNPSGSTDTQYF
cdr3_nt: TGTGCCAGCAGTTTAAATCCTAGCGGTAGCACAGATACGCAGTATTTT

clone_size: NA
d_call: NA
j_call: TRBJ1-1
v_call: TRBV6-1
cdr3_aa: CASSVGWVGRGNTEAFF
cdr3_nt: TGTGCCAGCAGTGTGGGGTGGGTAGGCAGGGGGAACACTGAAGCTTTCTTT

clone_size: few
d_call: TRBD1
j_call: TRBJ1-1
v_call: TRBV7-8
cdr3_aa: CASSPNLDRVNTEAFF
cdr3_nt: TGTGCCAGCAGCCCAAACCTTGACAGGGTGAACACTGAAGCTTTCTTT

clone_size: few
d_call: NA
j_call: TRBJ1-2
v_call: TRBV5-1
cdr3_aa: CASSLTENYGYTF
cdr3_nt: TGCGCCAGCAGCTTGACGGAGAACTATGGCTACACCTTC

clone_size: NA
d_call: TRBD2
j_call: TRBJ2-1
v_call: TRBV11-2
cdr3_aa: CASSLKPPTSRSYDEQFF
cdr3_nt: TGTGCCAGCAGCCTAAAGCCTCCGACTAGCCGGTCCTACGATGAGCAGTTCTTC

clone_size: NA
d_call: TRBD1
j_call: TRBJ1-2
v_call: TRBV2
cdr3_aa: CASSKTGGRDYGYTF
cdr3_nt: TGTGCCAGCAGCAAGACAGGGGGCCGGGACTATGGCTACACCTTC

clone_size: NA
d_call: TRBD1
j_call: TRBJ1-3
v_call: TRBV4-3
cdr3_aa: CASSQDGETGAGNTIYF
cdr3_nt: TGCGCCAGCAGCCAAGATGGGGAGACAGGGGCGGGAAACACCATATATTTT

clone_size: NA
d_call: NA
j_call: TRBJ2-1
v_call: TRBV2
cdr3_aa: CASSESTYNEQFF
cdr3_nt: TGTGCCAGCAGTGAAAGCACCTACAATGAGCAGTTCTTC

clone_size: NA
d_call: TRBD1
j_call: TRBJ2-7
v_call: TRBV27
cdr3_aa: CASTGTGGDEQYF
cdr3_nt: TGTGCCAGCACCGGGACAGGGGGCGACGAGCAGTACTTC

clone_size: once
d_call: NA
j_call: TRBJ1-2
v_call: TRBV30
cdr3_aa: CAWEGVGYGYTF
cdr3_nt: TGTGCCTGGGAGGGGGTTGGCTATGGCTACACCTTC

clone_size: NA
d_call: NA
j_call: TRBJ2-3
v_call: TRBV6-5
cdr3_aa: CASSPLLGDTQYF
cdr3_nt: TGTGCCAGCAGCCCTCTTCTAGGAGATACGCAGTATTTT

clone_size: NA
d_call: NA
j_call: TRBJ2-5
v_call: TRBV21-1
cdr3_aa: CASSMTGIGLVETQYF
cdr3_nt: TGTGCCAGCAGCATGACAGGGATCGGTCTAGTGGAGACCCAGTACTTC